The 31 T cell receptor beta chains below come from one sample, sequenced in a study of T cell responses to AZD1222 COVID-19 vaccine. The table came from immunoSEQ multiplex PCR; TCRdb's copy has only in-frame clones and leaves some out. Altogether nearly 95,000 clones are present, roughly nine tenths being singletons, with the ten largest covering over 2%. Here the sequenced sample was peripheral blood, taken 28 days after the second AZD1222 dose. The receptor source for this set is an adult who received the AZD1222 COVID-19 vaccine.

The chain carries TRBV19 and TRBJ1-1; D uncertain. This CDR3 has 14 amino acids. V was shortened by 3 bases and J by 2 bases, with 10 bases between the two germline ends. Germline V gene data show CDR1 as LNHDA and CDR2 as SQIVND (reference sequence). The CDR3 is CASSIAGLNTEAFF. Written as DNA, the CDR3 is TGTGCCAGTAGTATTGCTGGATTAAACACTGAAGCTTTCTTT. The whole variable domain, filled in from reference TRBV19 and TRBJ1-1, reads DGGITQSPKYLFRKEGQNVTLSCEQNLNHDAMYWYRQDPGQGLRLIYYSQIVNDFQKGDIAEGYSVSREKKESFPLTVTSAQKNPTAFYLCASSIAGLNTEAFFGQGTRLTVV.

The chain joins TRBV12-3 or TRBV12-4 to TRBJ1-2; 7 nucleotides match TRBD1. This CDR3 spans 13 amino acids. V lost 3 bases to trimming and J lost 7 bases; unmatched junction nucleotides: 5. In DNA, the CDR3 is TGTGCCAGCAGTTTGGCACAGGGGATTGGCTACACCTTC. Protein product: CASSLAQGIGYTF.

The CDR3 protein is CASSPRAPLARGTQYF. CDR3 nucleotide sequence: TGTGCCAGCAGCCCCCGGGCCCCACTAGCGAGGGGGACCCAGTACTTC. The J gene is TRBJ2-5, the V gene TRBV9; 7 bases align to TRBD2. This CDR3 has 16 residues. V was clipped by 4 bases and J by 7 bases; unmatched bases: 16. Per germline, CDR1 SGDLS and CDR2 YYNGEE.

In nucleotides, the CDR3 is TGTGCCAGTAGTATTGGGACTAGCGGGGGGGGCTTGGAGACCCAGTACTTC. This gives the protein CASSIGTSGGGLETQYF. The gene calls are TRBV19 and TRBJ2-5; 16 bases are a match to TRBD2. CDR3 length: 17 residues. V shed 3 bases, J shed 5 bases, and the junction held 6 bases outside the gene matches. Germline loops: CDR1 LNHDA, CDR2 SQIVND (reference sequence).

This chain connects TRBV5-1 to TRBJ2-6; D gene uncertain. Germline CDR1 reads SGHRS; CDR2 reads YFSETQ. CDR3 length equals 16 residues. With 1 base removed from V and 0 bases from J, the gap between germline ends came to 8 bases. The CDR3 region is CASSLSPSSGANVLTF. As DNA, the CDR3 is TGCGCCAGCAGCTTGAGCCCCAGCTCTGGGGCCAACGTCCTGACTTTC.

The rearrangement joins TRBV21-1 to TRBJ1-4; the D call in the table, TRBD1, was not verified against the DNA. TRBV21-1 has pseudogene status. CDR3 length: 18 amino acids. Written as DNA, the CDR3 is TGTGCCAGCAGCAAGCTCAAAAACCCCGGGACACTTAATGAAAAACTGTTTTTT. Amino acid sequence: CASSKLKNPGTLNEKLFF.

This clone was counted only a few times. J is TRBJ2-6 and V is TRBV6-5; no clear D gene. V was shortened by 7 bases and J by 0 bases, with 10 bases between the two germline ends. This CDR3 comprises 15 residues. Per the germline V gene, CDR1 is MNHEY and CDR2 is SVGAGI. CDR3 loop: CASTQLDSGANVLTF. The DNA of the CDR3 is TGTGCCAGCACCCAGCTCGACTCTGGGGCCAACGTCCTGACTTTC.

This chain links TRBV7-6 with TRBJ1-5; D might be TRBD1 (5 bases). Trimming took 5 bases from V and 2 from J, leaving 10 bases between them. CDR3 length: 14 amino acids. CDR1 SGHVS and CDR2 FNYEAQ come from the germline V gene. Here the CDR3 DNA reads TGTGCCAGCAGCCTGGGGGTGGGCAATCAGCCCCAGCATTTT. The encoded protein is CASSLGVGNQPQHF.

This chain uses TRBV29-1 with TRBJ2-5; TRBD1 matches 8 bases. The CDR3 consists of 17 residues. Trimming cost V 7 bases and J 5 bases; bases outside gene matches: 21. Germline V gene lookup returns CDR1 SQVTM and CDR2 ANQGSEA. This CDR3 is CSAQMLLTGDKWETQYF. The CDR3 region has the DNA TGCAGCGCCCAAATGCTTTTGACAGGGGATAAGTGGGAGACCCAGTACTTC. The complete variable domain, with remaining parts taken from reference TRBV29-1 and TRBJ2-5, reads SAVISQKPSRDICQRGTSLTIQCQVDSQVTMMFWYRQQPGQSLTLIATANQGSEATYESGFVIDKFPISRPNLTFSTLTVSNMSPEDSSIYLCSAQMLLTGDKWETQYFGPGTRLLVL.

The rearrangement uses TRBV30 and TRBJ2-1; TRBD2 aligns across 11 bases. The ends lost 1 base at V and 8 bases at J; junction bases unmatched: 10. This CDR3 contains 16 residues. The germline V gene encodes CDR1 GTSNPN and CDR2 SVGIG (reference sequence). This chain's CDR3 is CAWSAPTSGGYDEQFF. In nucleotides, the CDR3 is TGTGCCTGGAGTGCCCCAACTAGCGGGGGATACGATGAGCAGTTCTTC. Filled out from reference TRBV30 and TRBJ2-1, the complete variable domain reads SQTIHQWPATLVQPVGSPLSLECTVEGTSNPNLYWYRQAAGRGLQLLFYSVGIGQISSEVPQNLSASRPQDRQFILSSKKLLLSDSGFYLCAWSAPTSGGYDEQFFGPGTRLTVL.

This sequence joins TRBV12-5 and TRBJ2-2; a weak D match, TRBD1 (5 bases). CDR1 is LGHNT, CDR2 FRNRAP, per germline. V was trimmed by 2 bases and J by 4 bases, leaving 26 bases between them. The CDR3 has 20 amino acids. The CDR3 region has the DNA TGTGCTAGTGGTTTGACCCCCAGTATACAGGTGGTTCGGTTCACCGGGGAGCTGTTTTTT. It yields the protein CASGLTPSIQVVRFTGELFF.

V is TRBV20-1 and J is TRBJ2-7, with D possibly called TRBD1 or TRBD2 (6 bases each). V was pared by 6 bases and J by 6 bases, with 24 bases between. The CDR3 has 15 residues. Germline loops: CDR1 DFQATT, CDR2 SNEGSKA (reference sequence). CDR3 DNA sequence: TGCAGTGCCAGTACTCGGGACAACCAAGCGGGCGAGCAGTACTTC. Its protein product is CSASTRDNQAGEQYF.

The chain carries TRBV15 and TRBJ1-2; TRBD1 is a possible D gene (5 bases). Germline lookup yields CDR1 LNHNV and CDR2 YYDKDF (reference sequence). This CDR3 is built from 16 residues. The germline V and J ends were trimmed by 0 bases and 8 bases, with 19 bases remaining between them. The CDR3 coding sequence is TGTGCCACCAGCAGAGAATGGGACGCCCAGGGTGGAGGCTACACCTTC. It encodes CATSREWDAQGGGYTF.

The V call is TRBV9, the J call TRBJ2-3; D might be TRBD2 (6 bases). CDR1 and CDR2 from the germline V gene are SGDLS and YYNGEE. CDR3 length: 15 amino acids. V gave up 1 base and J gave up 6 bases, with 15 bases separating them. In DNA, the CDR3 is TGTGCCAGCAGCGTATTCGGCGGGGACCCCGATACGCAGTATTTT. Residues: CASSVFGGDPDTQYF.

V usage is TRBV19 and J usage is TRBJ2-7; 9 nucleotides line up with TRBD2. V gave up 3 bases and J gave up 0 bases; unmatched junction bases: 12. Germline V gene lookup returns CDR1 LNHDA and CDR2 SQIVND (reference sequence). The CDR3 sequence is 18 residues long. The CDR3 protein is CASSIQAGGPVNSYEQYF. The DNA of the CDR3 is TGTGCCAGTAGTATTCAAGCGGGGGGTCCAGTCAACTCCTACGAGCAGTACTTC.

The V call is TRBV7-9, the J call TRBJ1-1; D is ambiguous. The CDR3 runs to 14 residues. Between the trimmed V and J ends, which lost 1 base and 4 bases, there was a span of 10 bases. Looked up from germline, CDR1 is SEHNR and CDR2 is FQNEAQ (reference sequence). The CDR3 DNA follows: TGTGCCAGCAGCTTAGGTGCCCGCGGCACTGAAGCTTTCTTT. This translates into CASSLGARGTEAFF. The full variable domain, with the rest looked up from reference TRBV7-9 and TRBJ1-1, is DTGVSQNPRHKITKRGQNVTFRCDPISEHNRLYWYRQTLGQGPEFLTYFQNEAQLEKSRLLSDRFSAERPKGSFSTLEIQRTEQGDSAMYLCASSLGARGTEAFFGQGTRLTVV.

The genes are TRBV7-9 and TRBJ2-3; unclear D gene. Looked up from germline, CDR1 is SEHNR and CDR2 is FQNEAQ (reference sequence). V was shortened by 3 bases and J by 3 bases, with 4 bases between the two germline ends. The CDR3 covers 12 residues. The DNA for the CDR3 is TGTGCCAGCAGCTTTGCGACAGATACGCAGTATTTT. It yields the protein CASSFATDTQYF.

V gene TRBV10-3 combines with J gene TRBJ2-5; D remains unclear. The germline V and J ends were trimmed by 6 bases and 2 bases, with 13 bases remaining between them. From germline, CDR1 is ENHRY and CDR2 SYGVKD. This CDR3 spans 14 amino acids. The CDR3 nucleotides read TGTGCCATCAGCCCAACGGTCAGTCAAGAGACCCAGTACTTC. It is translated as CAISPTVSQETQYF.

The chain has TRBV6-5 and TRBJ1-1, with a possible D match to TRBD1 (6 bases). Germline values: CDR1 MNHEY, CDR2 SVGAGI. CDR3 length: 13 residues. V gave up 6 bases and J gave up 2 bases, with 10 bases separating them. The CDR3 sequence is CASRRTVNTEAFF. In DNA form, the CDR3 reads TGTGCCAGCAGACGGACAGTTAACACTGAAGCTTTCTTT.

The V gene is TRBV6-1, the J gene TRBJ1-1, with no clear D. There are 15 residues in the CDR3. V dropped 0 bases and J dropped 3 bases, with 11 bases sitting between them. Germline values: CDR1 MNHNS, CDR2 SASEGT. The CDR3 sequence: CASSEAPGIDTEAFF. Here the CDR3 DNA reads TGTGCCAGCAGTGAAGCGCCTGGGATCGACACTGAAGCTTTCTTT.

The J gene is TRBJ1-1, the V gene TRBV7-9; 8 nucleotides line up with TRBD1. Germline CDR1 is SEHNR and CDR2 is FQNEAQ (reference sequence). The ends lost 3 bases at V and 6 bases at J; junction bases unmatched: 3. The CDR3 is made up of 13 amino acids. This CDR3 reads CASSFDRGPEAFF. Written as DNA, the CDR3 is TGTGCCAGCAGCTTCGACAGGGGCCCTGAAGCTTTCTTT.

J is TRBJ2-1 and V is TRBV7-3, with a tentative D call TRBD1 (5 bases). Germline loops: CDR1 SGHTA, CDR2 FQGTGA. This CDR3 contains 14 residues. The ends were cut back, 4 bases at V and 6 bases at J, with 13 bases in the middle. CDR3 sequence: CASSSLGHANEQFF. CDR3 in DNA: TGTGCCAGCAGCTCCCTCGGACATGCCAATGAGCAGTTCTTC.

The chain has TRBV10-3 and TRBJ1-4, with a tentative D call TRBD1 (6 bases). Germline V gene sequence: CDR1 ENHRY, CDR2 SYGVKD. The CDR3 has 13 amino acids. V dropped 4 bases and J dropped 5 bases, with 8 bases sitting between them. This CDR3 is CAISGGQNEKLFF. CDR3 coding DNA: TGTGCCATCAGTGGGGGACAAAATGAAAAACTGTTTTTT.

A single count supports this clone. This chain uses TRBV28 with TRBJ2-1; TRBD2 matches at 8 bases. V lost 7 bases and J lost 8; bases outside the gene matches: 16. The germline V gene encodes CDR1 MDHEN and CDR2 SYDVKM. This CDR3 is built from 16 residues. In DNA, the CDR3 is TGTGCCAGCACCACCTCCGGGGCTAGCGGGTTCTATGAGCAGTTCTTC. This codes for CASTTSGASGFYEQFF.

The chain combines TRBV3-1 (or the pseudogene TRBV3-2) with TRBJ1-4; D ambiguous. V was trimmed by 4 bases and J by 0 bases, leaving 6 bases between them. This CDR3 has 14 amino acids. From germline, CDR1 is LGHDT and CDR2 YNNKEL (reference sequence). CDR3 bases: TGTGCCAGCAGCCCGTCTGCAACTAATGAAAAACTGTTTTTT. Translating it yields CASSPSATNEKLFF.

The gene calls are TRBV2 and TRBJ2-2; 10 positions agree with TRBD2. V lost 6 bases to trimming and J lost 4 bases; unmatched junction nucleotides: 17. Germline V gene lookup returns CDR1 SNHLY and CDR2 FYNNEI. The CDR3 spans 19 residues. The CDR3 sequence is CASSGPGLATFKATGELFF. The CDR3 DNA follows: TGTGCCAGCAGCGGGCCGGGACTAGCGACCTTTAAAGCCACCGGGGAGCTGTTTTTT.

This chain links TRBV29-1 with TRBJ1-1; D not resolved. CDR1 and CDR2 from the germline V gene are SQVTM and ANQGSEA. The CDR3 extends over 12 amino acids. V dropped 6 bases and J dropped 7 bases, with 15 bases sitting between them. CDR3 residues: CSVTTVGGEAFF. Written as DNA, the CDR3 is TGCAGCGTAACAACCGTGGGCGGTGAAGCTTTCTTT.

The chain combines TRBV7-9 with TRBJ1-1, with TRBD1 matching 9 bases. The germline V gene encodes CDR1 SEHNR and CDR2 FQNEAQ (reference sequence). The CDR3 has 14 residues. The ends lost 7 bases at V and 5 bases at J; junction bases unmatched: 8. The CDR3 DNA follows: TGTGCCAGCACAATAGACAGGGGGGCGACTGAAGCTTTCTTT. Its translation is CASTIDRGATEAFF.

The chain recombines TRBV9 with TRBJ2-1, with 11 bases lining up with TRBD2. CDR3 length equals 16 residues. Trimming cost V 3 bases and J 7 bases; bases outside gene matches: 9. Germline V gives CDR1 SGDLS, CDR2 YYNGEE. The CDR3 DNA follows: TGTGCCAGCAGCGCCACCGGGACTAGCGGTCGTAATGAGCAGTTCTTC. Amino acid sequence: CASSATGTSGRNEQFF.

The chain carries TRBV30 and TRBJ1-2; tentatively, D is TRBD1 (5 bases). There are 13 residues in the CDR3. Germline V gene lookup returns CDR1 GTSNPN and CDR2 SVGIG (reference sequence). V lost 0 bases, J lost 3 bases, and 8 bases lay in between. In DNA form, the CDR3 reads TGTGCCTGGAGTGTACAGGCCCACTATGGCTACACCTTC. Amino acid sequence: CAWSVQAHYGYTF.

The rearrangement links TRBV20-1 to TRBJ2-5; D perhaps matches TRBD1 (5 bases). Germline V CDR1 and CDR2: DFQATT, SNEGSKA (reference sequence). Trimming shortened V by 2 bases and J by 4 bases, and 5 bases separated the two germline ends. This CDR3 spans 11 amino acids. CDR3: CSARRGETQYF. DNA of the CDR3: TGCAGTGCTAGAAGGGGAGAGACCCAGTACTTC.